This T cell receptor (beta chain) was recovered during a study of blood T cell repertoires in COVID-19. At the level of the study: Both acute and convalescent COVID-19 samples were obtained from the United States, Italy and Spain.

The CDR3 spans 14 residues. Trimming cost V 4 bases and J 1 base; bases outside gene matches: 2. Germline lookup yields CDR1 SGHNT and CDR2 YYREEE (reference sequence). Per the original methods: Reference gene primer amplification gave nucleated cell count estimates. Profiling relied on immunoSEQ multiplex PCR, and the TCRdb table lists in-frame clones only, not all of them. V and J calls and clone size follow that table, whereas D and trimming were derived from the DNA. The profile shows over 150,000 clones, over 60% of them singletons. The specimen was peripheral blood. The TCR sequence derives from a woman of 80 years or more with acute or convalescent COVID-19. The rearrangement uses TRBV5-4 and TRBJ2-5; 9 bases are a match to TRBD1. The DNA of the CDR3 is TGTGCCAGCAGCCCGACAGGGGGCCAAGAGACCCAGTACTTC. Its translation: CASSPTGGQETQYF.